The rows below give T cell receptor beta chains drawn from one sample of a study of T cell repertoires in cytomegalovirus infection. Via MiXCR, TCRdb re-called the reads, giving one row per CDR3 protein. The sample has 680,000 or so distinct CDR3 sequences, roughly 36% seen once. The source material was PBMCs. These receptors all come from a human donor in good health (CMV status not recorded). Some clones in this sample may be carry-over from other donors' samples. The CDR3 runs from the conserved cysteine through the conserved F or W. A D gene is named only where the DNA matches it firmly. Where a row states a size, it is once, few, many or the class of an expanded clone; other rows omit it.

V gene: TRBV6-4
clone size: once
D gene: NA
J gene: TRBJ2-2
CDR3 protein: CASSAQGRTNTGELFF
CDR3 DNA: TGTGCCAGCAGCGCCCAGGGCAGAACGAACACCGGGGAGCTGTTTTTT

V gene: TRBV12-3/TRBV12-4
clone size: NA
D gene: NA
J gene: TRBJ2-2
CDR3 protein: CASSHRGSGELFF
CDR3 DNA: TGTGCCAGCAGCCATAGGGGATCCGGGGAGCTGTTTTTT

V gene: TRBV28
clone size: NA
D gene: NA
J gene: TRBJ2-5
CDR3 protein: CASSFWWAQETQYF
CDR3 DNA: TGTGCCAGCAGTTTTTGGTGGGCCCAAGAGACCCAGTACTTC

V gene: TRBV7-2
clone size: many
D gene: NA
J gene: TRBJ1-5
CDR3 protein: CASRPSRINQPQHF
CDR3 DNA: TGTGCCAGCAGGCCCAGCAGGATCAATCAGCCCCAGCATTTT

V gene: TRBV6-1
clone size: few
D gene: NA
J gene: TRBJ2-2
CDR3 protein: CASIVAGNTGELFF
CDR3 DNA: TGTGCCAGCATTGTCGCAGGAAACACCGGGGAGCTGTTTTTT

V gene: TRBV7-2
clone size: NA
D gene: NA
J gene: TRBJ1-1
CDR3 protein: CASSLAPKPRENTEAFF
CDR3 DNA: TGTGCCAGCAGCTTAGCGCCCAAACCGCGGGAAAACACTGAAGCTTTCTTT

V gene: TRBV27
clone size: NA
D gene: TRBD1
J gene: TRBJ2-7
CDR3 protein: CASRPGQGYHEQYF
CDR3 DNA: TGTGCCAGCCGCCCGGGACAGGGTTACCACGAGCAGTACTTC

V gene: TRBV5-1
clone size: NA
D gene: NA
J gene: TRBJ2-2
CDR3 protein: CASKRRGDESMNTGELFF
CDR3 DNA: TGCGCCAGCAAGAGGAGGGGCGATGAATCCATGAACACCGGGGAGCTGTTTTTT

V gene: TRBV5-5
clone size: NA
D gene: NA
J gene: TRBJ1-1
CDR3 protein: CASSLRASSGTEAFF
CDR3 DNA: TGTGCCAGCAGCCTCCGTGCGAGTAGCGGAACTGAAGCTTTCTTT

V gene: TRBV28
clone size: NA
D gene: TRBD2
J gene: TRBJ2-1
CDR3 protein: CASILGSGRRAYNEQFF
CDR3 DNA: TGTGCCAGCATCCTTGGGAGCGGGAGAAGGGCTTACAATGAGCAGTTCTTC

V gene: TRBV18
clone size: NA
D gene: TRBD2
J gene: TRBJ2-1
CDR3 protein: CASSPGKTSAFF
CDR3 DNA: TGTGCCAGCTCACCTGGGAAGACTAGCGCGTTCTTC

V gene: TRBV10-3
clone size: few
D gene: TRBD1
J gene: TRBJ1-2
CDR3 protein: CAISDRDPLGYTF
CDR3 DNA: TGTGCCATCAGCGACAGGGACCCCCTTGGCTACACCTTC

V gene: TRBV27
clone size: NA
D gene: TRBD2
J gene: TRBJ2-1
CDR3 protein: CASSSSGGRYNEQFF
CDR3 DNA: TGTGCCAGCAGTTCTAGCGGGGGGCGGTACAATGAGCAGTTCTTC

V gene: TRBV6-1
clone size: many
D gene: NA
J gene: TRBJ1-1
CDR3 protein: CASSVDSGNTEAFF
CDR3 DNA: TGTGCCAGCAGTGTTGACAGCGGGAACACTGAAGCTTTCTTT

V gene: TRBV6-1
clone size: few
D gene: TRBD1
J gene: TRBJ1-4
CDR3 protein: CASKGTQGYNEKLFF
CDR3 DNA: TGTGCCAGCAAGGGGACACAGGGGTACAACGAAAAACTGTTTTTT

V gene: TRBV6-6
clone size: few
D gene: TRBD1
J gene: TRBJ1-2
CDR3 protein: CASSTGTGANYGYTF
CDR3 DNA: TGTGCCAGCAGCACCGGGACAGGAGCTAACTATGGCTACACCTTC

V gene: TRBV4-1
clone size: NA
D gene: NA
J gene: TRBJ2-7
CDR3 protein: CASSQDFLQVSYEQYF
CDR3 DNA: TGCGCCAGCAGCCAAGATTTCTTACAGGTTTCCTACGAGCAGTACTTC

V gene: TRBV5-5
clone size: NA
D gene: NA
J gene: TRBJ2-5
CDR3 protein: CASSVSGTQETQYF
CDR3 DNA: TGTGCCAGCAGCGTATCCGGGACACAAGAGACCCAGTACTTC

V gene: TRBV11-2
clone size: once
D gene: NA
J gene: TRBJ2-1
CDR3 protein: CASSAGVGDNEQFF
CDR3 DNA: TGTGCCAGCAGCGCAGGTGTGGGGGACAATGAGCAGTTCTTC

V gene: TRBV7-2
clone size: many
D gene: TRBD2
J gene: TRBJ2-3
CDR3 protein: CASSFLASGGSADTQYF
CDR3 DNA: TGTGCCAGCAGCTTTCTTGCTAGCGGGGGGAGCGCAGATACGCAGTATTTT

V gene: TRBV29-1
clone size: NA
D gene: NA
J gene: TRBJ2-7
CDR3 protein: CSVGVGGEQYF
CDR3 DNA: TGCAGCGTGGGGGTAGGGGGGGAGCAGTACTTC

V gene: TRBV11-2
clone size: NA
D gene: NA
J gene: TRBJ2-7
CDR3 protein: CASSFSGVGEQYF
CDR3 DNA: TGTGCCAGCAGCTTCTCGGGCGTTGGCGAGCAGTACTTC

V gene: TRBV20-1
clone size: NA
D gene: NA
J gene: TRBJ2-5
CDR3 protein: CSYVGEMETQYF
CDR3 DNA: TGCAGTTACGTGGGGGAGATGGAGACCCAGTACTTC

V gene: TRBV6-6
clone size: NA
D gene: NA
J gene: TRBJ1-1
CDR3 protein: CASSLGTGLRTEAFF
CDR3 DNA: TGTGCCAGCAGTCTGGGGACGGGCTTGCGGACTGAAGCTTTCTTT

V gene: TRBV12-3/TRBV12-4
clone size: few
D gene: NA
J gene: TRBJ2-2
CDR3 protein: CASSFLISSRGYTGELFF
CDR3 DNA: TGTGCCAGCAGTTTTCTCATTTCGTCCAGGGGATACACCGGGGAGCTGTTTTTT

V gene: TRBV10-3
clone size: few
D gene: TRBD1
J gene: TRBJ2-7
CDR3 protein: CAISGLDRGGSYEQYF
CDR3 DNA: TGTGCCATCAGTGGATTGGACAGGGGGGGTTCCTACGAGCAGTACTTC

V gene: TRBV6-1
clone size: many
D gene: NA
J gene: TRBJ2-2
CDR3 protein: CASSEHSRRTGELFF
CDR3 DNA: TGTGCCAGCAGTGAACATTCTAGAAGGACCGGGGAGCTGTTTTTT

V gene: TRBV6-2/TRBV6-3
clone size: NA
D gene: TRBD1
J gene: TRBJ2-7
CDR3 protein: CASSYYGTGPYEQYF
CDR3 DNA: TGTGCCAGCAGTTACTACGGGACAGGGCCATACGAGCAGTACTTC

V gene: TRBV5-8
clone size: few
D gene: NA
J gene: TRBJ2-2
CDR3 protein: CASSLGQGFTGELFF
CDR3 DNA: TGTGCCAGCAGCTTGGGGCAGGGCTTCACCGGGGAGCTGTTTTTT

V gene: TRBV9
clone size: NA
D gene: TRBD2
J gene: TRBJ2-7
CDR3 protein: CASSAQGLADYEQYF
CDR3 DNA: TGTGCCAGCAGCGCCCAAGGACTAGCGGACTACGAGCAGTACTTC

V gene: TRBV24-1
clone size: few
D gene: NA
J gene: TRBJ1-5
CDR3 protein: CATSAVGPGQPQHF
CDR3 DNA: TGTGCCACCAGTGCTGTGGGACCTGGGCAGCCCCAGCATTTT

V gene: TRBV10-3
clone size: NA
D gene: NA
J gene: TRBJ2-7
CDR3 protein: CAISGGGPGYEQYF
CDR3 DNA: TGTGCCATCAGTGGAGGGGGGCCGGGTTACGAGCAGTACTTC

V gene: TRBV6-8
clone size: NA
D gene: TRBD2
J gene: TRBJ2-5
CDR3 protein: CASSYSSGGQETQYF
CDR3 DNA: TGTGCCAGCAGTTACTCCTCGGGGGGACAAGAGACCCAGTACTTC

V gene: TRBV7-9
clone size: few
D gene: TRBD1
J gene: TRBJ2-5
CDR3 protein: CASSPSGGEGETQYF
CDR3 DNA: TGTGCCAGCAGCCCATCAGGGGGAGAGGGAGAGACCCAGTACTTC

V gene: TRBV5-5
clone size: NA
D gene: NA
J gene: TRBJ1-5
CDR3 protein: CASSRYGSTGYNQPQHF
CDR3 DNA: TGTGCCAGCAGCCGATATGGAAGCACAGGGTACAATCAGCCCCAGCATTTT

V gene: TRBV5-3
clone size: NA
D gene: TRBD1
J gene: TRBJ2-7
CDR3 protein: CASSPRQGSFAEQYF
CDR3 DNA: TGTGCCAGCAGCCCGCGACAGGGGAGTTTCGCCGAGCAGTACTTC

V gene: TRBV7-6
clone size: many
D gene: NA
J gene: TRBJ2-2
CDR3 protein: CASSSHPDRPNTGELFF
CDR3 DNA: TGTGCCAGCAGCTCACATCCGGACAGACCCAACACCGGGGAGCTGTTTTTT

V gene: TRBV6-6
clone size: NA
D gene: TRBD1
J gene: TRBJ2-2
CDR3 protein: CASRISGTGNTGELFF
CDR3 DNA: TGTGCCAGCAGGATCTCCGGGACAGGGAACACCGGGGAGCTGTTTTTT

V gene: TRBV6-2/TRBV6-3
clone size: few
D gene: TRBD2
J gene: TRBJ2-3
CDR3 protein: CASSYLAGWSTDTQYF
CDR3 DNA: TGTGCCAGCAGTTACCTAGCGGGGTGGTCGACAGATACGCAGTATTTT

V gene: TRBV2
clone size: once
D gene: NA
J gene: TRBJ1-3
CDR3 protein: CASNYGSGNTIYF
CDR3 DNA: TGTGCCAGCAATTACGGCTCTGGAAACACCATATATTTT

V gene: TRBV5-4
clone size: few
D gene: NA
J gene: TRBJ2-7
CDR3 protein: CASSLSTREPYEQYF
CDR3 DNA: TGTGCCAGCAGCTTGTCTACGAGGGAGCCCTACGAGCAGTACTTC

V gene: TRBV27
clone size: NA
D gene: NA
J gene: TRBJ1-5
CDR3 protein: CASSRANSNQPQHF
CDR3 DNA: TGTGCCAGCAGCCGGGCCAATAGCAATCAGCCCCAGCATTTT

V gene: TRBV6-5
clone size: few
D gene: NA
J gene: TRBJ2-7
CDR3 protein: CASSSAGGPSYEQYF
CDR3 DNA: TGTGCCAGCAGTTCAGCCGGCGGACCCTCCTACGAGCAGTACTTC

V gene: TRBV5-1
clone size: NA
D gene: NA
J gene: TRBJ2-3
CDR3 protein: CASSWAAGTSLDTQYF
CDR3 DNA: TGCGCCAGCAGCTGGGCTGCAGGGACGAGTCTAGATACGCAGTATTTT